Sequencing of this T cell receptor beta chain was carried out in a study of blood T cells in healthy people across ages. Study results and caveats: Changes seen in expanded clonotypes were possibly confounded by donor CMV status left unknown.

Each sample used at least 6 million PBMCs. This clonotype was counted only a few times. The antigen is not known. Primed by a sample-barcoded 5' primer and a J-beta primer mix, a second PCR proceeded for about 7 to 12 cycles. Researchers report that each sample yielded at least 2.5 million CDR3-containing paired-end reads. TCRdb redid the calling of the 5' RACE reads with MiXCR, one entry per CDR3 protein. This sample has fewer than 2 million distinct CDR3 sequences, with around 42% found just once. V was clipped by 5 bases and J by 9 bases, with 20 bases between them. CDR1 and CDR2 (germline): SEHNR, FQNEAQ (reference sequence). This CDR3 is built from 15 residues.

The sequencing input was blood. The chain couples TRBV7-9 to TRBJ2-1; D may be TRBD2 (6 bases). This clonotype originated in a human donor in good health. CDR3 coding DNA: TGTGCCAGCAGCCCCAACGGGGGAAGTCCCCCTGAGCAGTTCTTC. Translated: CASSPNGGSPPEQFF.